This T cell receptor (beta chain) was found in a study of OX40 agonist ivuxolimab in advanced cancers. Looking at the study overall: The drug used for patients, ivuxolimab, was an agonistic anti-OX40 (CD134) antibody.

The table came from immunoSEQ multiplex PCR; TCRdb's copy has only in-frame clones and leaves some out. The profile shows around 70,000 clones, just under 85% of them singletons. CDR3 length: 14 residues. V was pared by 10 bases and J by 2 bases, with 7 bases of the junction left unmatched. Germline CDR1 reads MNHEY; CDR2 reads SVGAGI. The sample was CD4+ or CD8+ T cells sorted from blood, taken in a trial of the OX40 agonist ivuxolimab. The gene calls are TRBV6-5 and TRBJ1-2, with 10 bases aligning to TRBD1. The sequence derives from an adult with an advanced solid tumor such as melanoma, head and neck, liver or kidney cancer. The CDR3 here is CAIAPGQGNYGYTF. The CDR3, as DNA: TGTGCCATAGCCCCGGGACAGGGGAACTATGGCTACACCTTC.